This T cell receptor beta chain was sequenced in a study of STAT5B mutations in CD4+ large granular lymphocyte leukemia. Study summary: Among healthy controls, a particular HLA allele went with more CDR3 'QG' motifs. Study-wide results and caveats: Higher CD4+ than CD8+ T-LGLL clonality might reflect small sample size. Main leukemic clonotypes were patient-specific, but roughly 25% appeared at low frequency elsewhere. Top patient clones used TRBV06 genes more often: 8/27 versus 2/35 in controls.

The CDR3 runs to 18 residues. V lost 0 bases and J 4 bases, leaving 18 bases between the germline ends. In regard to this clone: Antigen: not known.

The data were produced by immunoSEQ multiplex PCR, yet TCRdb's version contains in-frame clones alone and is incomplete. This table holds around 29,000 clones, around 78% found once. The sample consisted of CD4+ T cells from blood buffy coats. This clonotype was obtained from a human donor in good health. The V and J genes are TRBV23-1 and TRBJ2-2, with D perhaps TRBD2 (6 bases). TRBV23-1 is classed as an ORF, of uncertain function. DNA for the CDR3: TGCGCCAGCAGTCAATCCGGAGGGGCGTTGTCGACCACCGGGGAGCTGTTTTTT. This translates into CASSQSGGALSTTGELFF.